This T cell receptor beta chain was identified during a study of blood T cell repertoires in COVID-19 (dated by TCRdb to the early 2020s). In terms of the full investigation: Samples from collaborators originated in the United States, Italy and Spain and spanned both the acute and convalescent phases of COVID-19. The prospective study material was composed of cDNA or gDNA derived from T cells, B-cell-depleted T cells, or PBMCs. Deeply sampled blood TCRbeta repertoires from subjects exposed to, actively infected with, or recovered from COVID-19 were included in the dataset. The repertoires were made available in a free public database intended to serve as a resource for research on the immune response to SARS-CoV-2. The samples were drawn from two sources: the first 160 participants of the ongoing ImmuneRACE study, and 1,000 to 1,500 subjects contributed by 6 global collaborators. A de-identified subject ID, COVID-19 status, age in years and sex were almost always included in the sample metadata. Where HLA class I and class II types were available, the types were taken from metadata supplied by the sample provider, not from assay-based typing. Paper-wide results and their limitations: How much clinical and demographic metadata was included differed by source and by participant, and the metadata was provided uncurated.

The immunoSEQ Assay, a bias-controlled multiplex PCR, was used to amplify TCRbeta CDR3 regions from genomic DNA. The source study handled its data this way. The number of nucleated cells in each sample was estimated from the amplification of reference gene primers within the assay. To quantify the absolute abundance of each unique TCRbeta CDR3 rearrangement, sequence reads were collapsed and filtered. For each sample, productive Simpson clonality was calculated as the square root of Simpson's diversity index across productive rearrangements. What TCRdb holds here is the immuneACCESS table cut down to in-frame rearrangements. Part of the clones is not present; checked against another copy, under half of the missing clones reflect an unresolved V gene, and the others are unexplained. V and J calls and clone size are as listed in that table; D and trimming were resolved from the DNA. This sample gives 100,000 or so clones in total; about 86% of them show up just once. Under 15% of the sample goes to the ten largest clones.

V is pruned by 3 bases and J by 9 bases, leaving 6 bases of the junction without a gene match. The CDR3 contains 14 residues, cysteine and phenylalanine counted. Only the CDR3 DNA is retained, 42 bases long and in frame from the first base. The CDR1 and CDR2 encoded by the germline V gene are MNHNS and SASEGT. Whole blood was collected in K2EDTA tubes by collaborating institutions according to the institutions' own protocols. For TCRbeta analysis, collaborators shipped samples in one of three forms: frozen whole blood, isolated PBMCs, or DNA extracted from either of those sample types. A word on this clone: Its cognate antigen has yet to be identified. No base quality values were provided; no much bigger clone lies one nucleotide off.

The chain employs TRBV6-1 and TRBJ2-4, with 9 central nucleotides matching TRBD2. Sequencing was performed on peripheral blood. This receptor was taken from a woman aged 55-70 years in a cohort sampled during active or convalescent COVID-19. The CDR3 corresponds to CASSERGGLGIQYF. The nucleotide sequence reads TGTGCCAGCAGTGAGCGGGGGGGGTTAGGCATTCAGTACTTC.